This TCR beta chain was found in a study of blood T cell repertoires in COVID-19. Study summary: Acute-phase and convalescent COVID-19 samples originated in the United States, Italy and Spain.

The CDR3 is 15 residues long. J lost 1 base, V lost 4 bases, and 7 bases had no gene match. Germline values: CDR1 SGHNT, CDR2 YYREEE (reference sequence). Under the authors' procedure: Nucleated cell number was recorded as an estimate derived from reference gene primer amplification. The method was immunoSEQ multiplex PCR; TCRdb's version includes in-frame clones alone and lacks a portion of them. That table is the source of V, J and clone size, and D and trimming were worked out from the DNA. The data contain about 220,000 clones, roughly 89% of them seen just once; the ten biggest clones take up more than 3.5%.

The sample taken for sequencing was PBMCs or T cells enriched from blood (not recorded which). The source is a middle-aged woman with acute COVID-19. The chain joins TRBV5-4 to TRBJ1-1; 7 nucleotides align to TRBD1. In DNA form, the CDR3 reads TGTGCCAGCAGCGAAGAGACAGGGACGAACACTGAAGCTTTCTTT. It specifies CASSEETGTNTEAFF.